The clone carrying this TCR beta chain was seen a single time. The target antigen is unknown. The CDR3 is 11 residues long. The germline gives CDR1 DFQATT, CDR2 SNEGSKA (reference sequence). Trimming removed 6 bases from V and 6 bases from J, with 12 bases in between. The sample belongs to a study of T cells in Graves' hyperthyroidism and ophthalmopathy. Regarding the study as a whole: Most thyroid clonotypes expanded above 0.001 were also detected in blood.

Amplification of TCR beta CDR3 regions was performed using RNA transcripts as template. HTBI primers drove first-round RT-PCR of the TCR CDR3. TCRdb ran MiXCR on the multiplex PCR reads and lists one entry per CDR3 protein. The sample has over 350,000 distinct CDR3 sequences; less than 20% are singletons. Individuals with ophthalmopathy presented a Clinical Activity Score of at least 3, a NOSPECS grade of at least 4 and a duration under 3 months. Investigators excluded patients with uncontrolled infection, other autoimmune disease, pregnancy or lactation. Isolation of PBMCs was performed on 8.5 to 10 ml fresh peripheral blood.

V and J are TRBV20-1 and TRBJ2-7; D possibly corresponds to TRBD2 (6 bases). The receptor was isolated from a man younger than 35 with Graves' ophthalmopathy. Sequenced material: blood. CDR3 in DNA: TGCAGTGCACAGACTAGGCGCGAGCAGTACTTC. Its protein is CSAQTRREQYF.